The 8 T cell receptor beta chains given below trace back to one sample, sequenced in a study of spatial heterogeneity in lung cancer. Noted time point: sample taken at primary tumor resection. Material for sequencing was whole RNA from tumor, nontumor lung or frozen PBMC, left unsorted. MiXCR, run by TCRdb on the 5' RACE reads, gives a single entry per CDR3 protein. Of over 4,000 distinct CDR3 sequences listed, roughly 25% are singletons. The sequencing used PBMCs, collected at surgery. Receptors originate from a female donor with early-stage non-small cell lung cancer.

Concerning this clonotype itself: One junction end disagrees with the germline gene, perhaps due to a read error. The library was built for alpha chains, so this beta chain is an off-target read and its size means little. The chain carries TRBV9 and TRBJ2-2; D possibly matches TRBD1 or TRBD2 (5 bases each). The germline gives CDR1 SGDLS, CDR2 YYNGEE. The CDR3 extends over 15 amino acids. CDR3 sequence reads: CASSVVKGRTGEPFF. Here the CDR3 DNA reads TGTGCCAGCAGCGTAGTCAAGGGACGCACCGGGGAGCCGTTTTTT.

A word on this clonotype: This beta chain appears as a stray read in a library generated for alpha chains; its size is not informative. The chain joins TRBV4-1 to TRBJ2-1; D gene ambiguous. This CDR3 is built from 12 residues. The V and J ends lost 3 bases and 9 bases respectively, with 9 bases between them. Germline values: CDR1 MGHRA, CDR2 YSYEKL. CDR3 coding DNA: TGCGCCAGCAGCCACCCCCTCGGTGAGCAGTTCTTC. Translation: CASSHPLGEQFF.

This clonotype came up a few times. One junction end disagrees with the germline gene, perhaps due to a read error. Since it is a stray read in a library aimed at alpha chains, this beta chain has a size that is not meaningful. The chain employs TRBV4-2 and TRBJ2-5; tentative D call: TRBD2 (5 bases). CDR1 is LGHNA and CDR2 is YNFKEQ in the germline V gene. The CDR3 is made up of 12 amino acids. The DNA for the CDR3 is TGTGCCAGCGGCCAGGCGGGAGAGACCCAGTACTTC. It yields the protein CASGQAGETQYF.

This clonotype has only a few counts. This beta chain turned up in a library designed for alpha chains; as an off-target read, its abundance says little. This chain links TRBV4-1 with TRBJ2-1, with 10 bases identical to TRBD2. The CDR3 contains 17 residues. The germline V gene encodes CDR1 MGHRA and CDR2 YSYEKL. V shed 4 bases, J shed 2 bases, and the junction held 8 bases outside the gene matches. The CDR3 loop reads CASSRSGRGEAYNEQFF. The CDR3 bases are TGCGCCAGCAGCCGCAGCGGGAGGGGGGAGGCCTACAATGAGCAGTTCTTC.

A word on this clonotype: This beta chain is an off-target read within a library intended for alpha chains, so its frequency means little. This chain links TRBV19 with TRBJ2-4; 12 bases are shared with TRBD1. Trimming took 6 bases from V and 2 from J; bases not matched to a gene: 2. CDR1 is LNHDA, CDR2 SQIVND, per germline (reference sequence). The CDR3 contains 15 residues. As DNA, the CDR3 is TGTGCCAGTAGGGGGACAGGGGGCACCAAAAACATTCAGTACTTC. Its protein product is CASRGTGGTKNIQYF.

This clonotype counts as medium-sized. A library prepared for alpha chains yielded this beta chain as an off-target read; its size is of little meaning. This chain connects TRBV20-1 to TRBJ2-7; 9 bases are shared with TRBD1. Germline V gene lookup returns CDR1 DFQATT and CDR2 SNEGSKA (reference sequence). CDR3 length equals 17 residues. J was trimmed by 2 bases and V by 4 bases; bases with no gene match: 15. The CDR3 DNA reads TGCAGTGCTAAAGGACAGGGGCCGACCCCGGACCCCTACGAGCAGTACTTC. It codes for CSAKGQGPTPDPYEQYF.

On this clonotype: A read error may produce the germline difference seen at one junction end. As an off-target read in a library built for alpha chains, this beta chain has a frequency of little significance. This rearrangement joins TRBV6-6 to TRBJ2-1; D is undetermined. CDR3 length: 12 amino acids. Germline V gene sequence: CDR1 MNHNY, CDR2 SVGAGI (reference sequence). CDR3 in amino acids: CACRSTYNEQFF. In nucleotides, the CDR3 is TGTGCCTGCAGGTCCACCTACAATGAGCAGTTCTTC.

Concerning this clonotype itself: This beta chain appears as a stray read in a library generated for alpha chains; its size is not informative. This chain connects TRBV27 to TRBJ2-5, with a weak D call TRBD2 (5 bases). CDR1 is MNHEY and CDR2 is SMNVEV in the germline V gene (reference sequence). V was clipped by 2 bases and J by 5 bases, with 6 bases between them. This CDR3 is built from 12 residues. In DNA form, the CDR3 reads TGTGCCAGCAGTTTAAGAGGGGAGACCCAGTACTTC. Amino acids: CASSLRGETQYF.